This T cell receptor beta chain originates from a study of blood T cell repertoires in COVID-19. Study-wide context: Italy, Spain and the United States were the sources of the convalescent and acute COVID-19 samples. PBMCs, B-cell-depleted T cells, or T cells were the source of the cDNA or gDNA that made up the material.

Only one count was recorded for this clone. Per the authors' pipeline: Estimated nucleated cell counts came from reference gene primer amplification. Measured with immunoSEQ multiplex PCR; TCRdb has only the in-frame clones, and not every one. V and J calls and clone size are as listed in that table; D and trimming were resolved from the DNA. Found here are 250,000 or so clones, roughly 84% of them singletons; the top ten hold approximately 2.4%. Trimming removed 1 base at V and 1 base at J, with 10 bases between. The CDR3 is made up of 14 amino acids. Per the germline V gene, CDR1 is SQVTM and CDR2 is ANQGSEA.

The specimen was peripheral blood. The rearrangement joins TRBV29-1 to TRBJ1-1; D might be TRBD1 (6 bases). This clonotype originated in a man aged 40-49 years who had recovered from COVID-19. The CDR3 spells CSVEVAGANTEAFF. The CDR3 DNA reads as TGCAGCGTTGAAGTAGCGGGGGCGAACACTGAAGCTTTCTTT.